This T cell receptor beta chain was documented in a study of CD8+CD57+ T cells in acquired aplastic anemia. Study-level points and caveats: Researchers report that twenty-nine CD8+ CDR3 sequences appeared in both patients and controls.

This clonotype was seen ten or more times. The antigen remains unidentified. Patients included in sequencing had previously demonstrated CD8+CD57+ cell expansion by flow cytometry. Using genomic DNA as the template, TCR beta VDJ and CDR3 profiling was carried out. TCRdb processed the reads anew with MiXCR; each CDR3 protein has one entry. Found here are roughly 170,000 distinct CDR3 sequences, approximately 48% of them singletons; the top ten hold roughly 13%. This clonotype was obtained from a human donor with aplastic anemia. The specimen was sorted CD4+, CD8+, or CD8+CD57+ T cells (not recorded which) from PBMCs.

In DNA, the CDR3 is TGCAGTGCTAGCAAACAGGGGAAGGGCTACACCTTC. This codes for CSASKQGKGYTF. The chain carries TRBV20-1 and TRBJ1-2; 7 bases align to TRBD1. CDR3 length equals 12 residues. Germline V gene sequence: CDR1 DFQATT, CDR2 SNEGSKA (reference sequence). The J segment lost 8 bases and the V segment lost 3 bases, leaving 6 bases of the junction unmatched.